One and the same sample provided the 9 T cell receptor beta chains below, sequenced in a study of blood T cell repertoires in COVID-19. The table came from immunoSEQ multiplex PCR; TCRdb's copy has only in-frame clones and leaves some out. The sample holds about 250,000 clones, 88% seen once. Sequencing input: PBMCs or T cells enriched from blood (not recorded which). These receptors were taken from a woman aged 40 to 55 who had been exposed to COVID-19.

The chain has TRBV5-1 and TRBJ2-6; the match to TRBD1 covers 8 bases. V was clipped by 5 bases and J by 2 bases; unmatched bases: 3. The CDR3 is made up of 15 amino acids. Germline values: CDR1 SGHRS, CDR2 YFSETQ. The CDR3 reads CASRNRGTGANVLTF. CDR3 coding DNA: TGCGCCAGCAGAAACAGGGGGACTGGGGCCAACGTCCTGACTTTC.

The chain carries TRBV4-1 and TRBJ1-6, with a tentative D call TRBD1 (5 bases). In germline, CDR1 is MGHRA, CDR2 YSYEKL. This CDR3 is built from 14 residues. V shed 6 bases and J shed 5 bases, with 11 bases lying between them. CDR3 sequence reads: CASRPTENNSPLHF. As DNA, the CDR3 is TGCGCCAGCAGACCGACAGAAAATAATTCACCCCTCCACTTT.

The gene calls are TRBV11-2 and TRBJ2-7; 7 nucleotides align to TRBD2. This CDR3 has 16 amino acids. After removal of 2 bases from V and 2 bases from J, the junction contained 9 bases not matched to a gene. Germline V gene data show CDR1 as SGHAT and CDR2 as FQNNGV. CDR3 sequence (DNA): TGTGCCAGCAGCTTATTGGGGGGGATTATCCCCTACGAGCAGTACTTC. This sequence encodes CASSLLGGIIPYEQYF.

The chain is built from TRBV30 and TRBJ1-4, with 11 nucleotides matching TRBD1. J was trimmed by 6 bases and V by 3 bases; bases with no gene match: 6. The CDR3 runs 15 residues. Germline V lookup: CDR1 GTSNPN, CDR2 SVGIG (reference sequence). CDR3 DNA: TGTGCCTGGAGGAGACGGGACAGGGGGGATGAAAAACTGTTTTTT. Translating gives CAWRRRDRGDEKLFF.

V and J are TRBV29-1 and TRBJ1-1; D is ambiguous. Germline CDR1 SQVTM, CDR2 ANQGSEA. This CDR3 has 13 amino acids. Trimming cost V 3 bases and J 3 bases, with 11 bases left between them. In nucleotides, the CDR3 is TGCAGCGTTGATACGAGCACGGACACTGAAGCTTTCTTT. This encodes CSVDTSTDTEAFF.

The V and J genes are TRBV5-6 and TRBJ1-2, with TRBD1 identical over 9 bases. The CDR3 runs 16 residues. With V trimmed by 0 bases and J by 3 bases, 6 bases remained unmatched. Germline CDR1 is SGHDT and CDR2 is YYEEEE. DNA for the CDR3: TGTGCCAGCAGCTTGGAAGGGACAGGGTCCTACTATGGCTACACCTTC. Protein product: CASSLEGTGSYYGYTF. The full variable domain, completed using reference TRBV5-6 and TRBJ1-2, is DAGVTQSPTHLIKTRGQQVTLRCSPKSGHDTVSWYQQALGQGPQFIFQYYEEEERQRGNFPDRFSGHQFPNYSSELNVNALLLGDSALYLCASSLEGTGSYYGYTFGSGTRLTVV.

V and J are TRBV18 and TRBJ1-1; 8 positions match TRBD1. V trimming: 3 bases; J trimming: 5 bases; junction bases outside the gene matches: 5. CDR3 size: 14 residues. CDR1 and CDR2 (germline): KGHSH, LQKENI. The CDR3 region has the DNA TGTGCCAGCTCACCCAGGACAGGGATGACTGAAGCTTTCTTT. Translated: CASSPRTGMTEAFF. The full variable domain, completed using reference TRBV18 and TRBJ1-1, is NAGVMQNPRHLVRRRGQEARLRCSPMKGHSHVYWYRQLPEEGLKFMVYLQKENIIDESGMPKERFSAEFPKEGPSILRIQQVVRGDSAAYFCASSPRTGMTEAFFGQGTRLTVV.

The chain links TRBV25-1 to TRBJ1-2; the D gene is possibly TRBD1 (5 bases). Per germline, CDR1 MGHDK and CDR2 SYGVNS. The CDR3 is 13 residues long. V dropped 4 bases and J dropped 4 bases, with 10 bases sitting between them. CDR3 in amino acids: CASSGQGPYGYTF. DNA of the CDR3: TGTGCCAGCAGTGGCCAGGGCCCCTATGGCTACACCTTC.

Of note for this clone: Distinct nucleotide sequences in the sample also encode this CDR3. Written as DNA, the CDR3 is TGTGCCAGCAGTAGACAGGGAAGGAACACTGAAGCTTTCTTT. Protein product: CASSRQGRNTEAFF. V gene TRBV25-1 combines with J gene TRBJ1-1; 7 nucleotides match TRBD1. There are 14 residues in the CDR3. The germline V gene encodes CDR1 MGHDK and CDR2 SYGVNS. V lost 5 bases and J lost 1; bases outside the gene matches: 4.